This T cell receptor beta chain was obtained from a study of graft-versus-host responses after intestinal transplantation. Across the whole study: The transplants performed in recipients were multivisceral, liver-intestinal, or isolated intestinal.

Produced via immunoSEQ multiplex PCR; TCRdb's table is partial and in-frame only. The table lists around 36,000 clones, over 90% of them singletons. Comment on this clone: As yet, its antigen is unknown.

Germline V gene lookup returns CDR1 SGHVS and CDR2 FQNEAQ. CDR3 size: 17 residues. Trimming at V came to 1 base and at J to 4 bases, leaving 9 bases not matched to a gene. The J gene is TRBJ2-1, the V gene TRBV7-8; 8 positions match TRBD2. The sample consisted of unstimulated CD8+ T cells sorted from spleen or lymph node cells, taken before transplant. The sequence was collected from a human donor who was the organ donor for an intestinal transplant. DNA for the CDR3: TGTGCCAGCAGCTTAGGCCCACAGCGGGGGCCGTACAATGAGCAGTTCTTC. Translated: CASSLGPQRGPYNEQFF.